This T cell receptor (beta chain) was sequenced for a study of metastatic and nonmetastatic thyroid tumors. The study's findings and limits: Malignant thyroid tumors reportedly had TCR beta diversity that was significantly higher than in benign nodules, in blood and tumor.

About this clone: No antigen is known for it.

TCRdb redid the clone calls on the PCR reads using MiXCR. The sample lists some 6,000 clones; 25% were seen once. The CDR3 totals 16 residues. Germline CDR1 is SGHVS and CDR2 is FNYEAQ. V gave up 5 bases and J gave up 8 bases; unmatched junction bases: 16. The entire patient cohort was treatment-naive prior to thyroid surgery. The sequencing input was adjacent normal tissue. V usage is TRBV7-6 and J usage is TRBJ1-2; 8 bases agree with TRBD1. The origin of this receptor is a male donor with papillary thyroid cancer or a benign thyroid nodule (not recorded which). Some clones in this sample may be carry-over from other donors' samples. The CDR3 DNA reads as TGTGCCAGCAGCCGAACGGTCCCGGGACAGGCGCAGGGCTACACCTTC. Protein: CASSRTVPGQAQGYTF.